What follows are 11 T cell receptor beta chains derived from one specimen sequenced in a study of human T cells and chemical hapten exposure. Time point: patch test 1, 2 weeks after DPC sensitization. Treatment denoted: therapeutic diphenylcyclopropenone sensitization with weekly scalp DPC. TCRdb reanalysed the RACE reads using MiXCR and keeps one entry per CDR3 protein. The sample includes about 120,000 distinct CDR3 sequences, roughly an eighth of them seen just once. Material: whole blood, obtained in connection with sensitization to the hapten diphenylcyclopropenone (DPC). The receptors here all came from a man aged 18 to 35 with alopecia areata. Some clones in this sample may be carry-over from other donors' samples.

The gene calls are TRBV29-1 and TRBJ1-3; D is unclear. CDR3 length equals 14 residues. CDR1 and CDR2 (germline): SQVTM, ANQGSEA. V was trimmed by 6 bases and J by 0 bases, leaving 12 bases between them. The CDR3 here is CSVLRPYSGNTIYF. The CDR3 region has the DNA TGCAGCGTCCTCAGACCGTACTCTGGAAACACCATATATTTT.

This clonotype was seen repeatedly, ten times or more. The chain combines TRBV4-2 with TRBJ1-2; no clear D gene. CDR1 is LGHNA and CDR2 is YNFKEQ in the germline V gene. V lost 0 bases and J 4 bases, leaving 9 bases between the germline ends. This CDR3 contains 14 residues. Here the CDR3 reads CASSQEVSGYGYTF. The CDR3 bases are TGTGCCAGCAGCCAAGAAGTATCCGGCTATGGCTACACCTTC.

The chain employs TRBV4-3 and TRBJ2-5; D possibly matches TRBD1 or TRBD2 (5 bases each). Trimming took 4 bases from V and 5 from J, leaving 17 bases between them. CDR1 and CDR2 (germline): LGHNA, YSLEER. This CDR3 contains 15 residues. The CDR3: CASSPQRGEMETQYF. The CDR3 DNA sequence: TGCGCCAGCAGCCCGCAAAGGGGAGAGATGGAGACCCAGTACTTC.

This chain links TRBV7-9 with TRBJ2-1; perhaps D is TRBD1 or TRBD2 (6 bases each). This CDR3 has 16 residues. Trimming took off 5 bases at V and 4 bases at J, with 18 bases between the two ends. CDR1 and CDR2 (germline): SEHNR, FQNEAQ (reference sequence). This chain's CDR3 is CASSQFKGGRYNEQFF. CDR3 nucleotide sequence: TGTGCCAGCAGCCAATTCAAGGGGGGCAGGTACAATGAGCAGTTCTTC.

This clonotype occurred a few times. This chain uses TRBV7-6 with TRBJ1-1, with D uncertain. V lost 4 bases to trimming and J lost 8 bases, with 11 bases between them. This CDR3 is built from 12 residues. Germline V lookup: CDR1 SGHVS, CDR2 FNYEAQ. The CDR3 sequence is CASSSGSGEAFF. The DNA for the CDR3 is TGTGCCAGCAGCTCGGGGTCCGGGGAAGCTTTCTTT.

The chain couples TRBV7-3 to TRBJ1-3; maybe TRBD1 (6 bases). Germline CDR1 SGHTA, CDR2 FQGTGA. Trimming stripped 8 bases from V and 4 bases from J, with 18 bases between. This CDR3 has 15 amino acids. The CDR3 loop is CASSLAGAPGNTIYF. The CDR3 bases are TGTGCCAGCTCATTAGCAGGGGCGCCCGGAAACACCATATATTTT.

This clonotype occurred a few times. This chain links TRBV5-4 with TRBJ2-7; D might be TRBD1 (5 bases). In germline, CDR1 is SGHNT, CDR2 YYREEE (reference sequence). The V end lost 0 bases, the J end lost 5 bases, and 9 bases lay between the germline ends. The CDR3 spans 13 residues. The CDR3 protein is CASSLAPGNEQYF. CDR3 nucleotides: TGTGCCAGCAGCTTGGCCCCAGGGAACGAGCAGTACTTC.

This clonotype was detected only a few times. As DNA, the CDR3 is TGCGCCAGCAGCTTGGCCGCAGGACAGGGCCAAGAGACCCAGTACTTC. Translating gives CASSLAAGQGQETQYF. The rearrangement uses TRBV5-1 and TRBJ2-5; 8 nucleotides match TRBD1. Germline V gene sequence: CDR1 SGHRS, CDR2 YFSETQ. The CDR3 totals 16 residues. Losses at the gene ends were 0 bases for V and 1 base for J; bases not matched to a gene: 5. Using reference TRBV5-1 and TRBJ2-5 for the parts outside the CDR3, the full variable domain is KAGVTQTPRYLIKTRGQQVTLSCSPISGHRSVSWYQQTPGQGLQFLFEYFSETQRNKGNFPGRFSGRQFSNSRSEMNVSTLELGDSALYLCASSLAAGQGQETQYFGPGTRLLVL.

The chain employs TRBV2 and TRBJ1-1, with a tentative D call TRBD1 (6 bases). The CDR3 is made up of 13 amino acids. Germline V gene lookup returns CDR1 SNHLY and CDR2 FYNNEI. V gave up 6 bases and J gave up 4 bases, with 12 bases separating them. CDR3 loop: CASRAEGGTEAFF. The CDR3 region has the DNA TGTGCCAGCAGGGCGGAAGGGGGCACTGAAGCTTTCTTT. Using reference TRBV2 and TRBJ1-1 for the parts outside the CDR3, the full variable domain is EPEVTQTPSHQVTQMGQEVILRCVPISNHLYFYWYRQILGQKVEFLVSFYNNEISEKSEIFDDQFSVERPDGSNFTLKIRSTKLEDSAMYFCASRAEGGTEAFFGQGTRLTVV.

The chain joins TRBV4-1 to TRBJ1-5, with D maybe TRBD1 (5 bases). The V gene's germline CDR1 is MGHRA and CDR2 YSYEKL. Trimming shortened V by 6 bases and J by 7 bases, and 13 bases separated the two germline ends. The CDR3 spans 13 residues. CDR3 region: CASSDLEGQPQHF. CDR3 DNA sequence: TGCGCCAGCAGTGATTTGGAGGGGCAGCCCCAGCATTTT.

The chain recombines TRBV7-6 with TRBJ2-6; 7 bases line up with TRBD1. This CDR3 comprises 16 residues. Germline CDR1 and CDR2: SGHVS and FNYEAQ. Unmatched junction bases numbered 11, after V lost 8 bases and J lost 4 bases. Here the CDR3 DNA reads TGTGCCAGCCGCCCGAAAGGGGGCACGGGGGCCAACGTCCTGACTTTC. This gives the protein CASRPKGGTGANVLTF. Based on the CDR3 plus reference TRBV7-6 and TRBJ2-6, the full variable domain is GAGVSQSPRYKVTKRGQDVALRCDPISGHVSLYWYRQALGQGPEFLTYFNYEAQQDKSGLPNDRFSAERPEGSISTLTIQRTEQRDSAMYRCASRPKGGTGANVLTFGAGSRLTVL.